This T cell receptor beta chain was captured in a study of early T cells in non-severe SARS-CoV-2 infection. Study-wide background: Unsorted whole blood bulk RNA was sequenced, with unpaired chains. Findings and caveats of the study: VDJdb-based annotation leaned toward anti-spike CD8 responses and missed private and CD4 specificities.

Individual cDNA molecules were tagged with unique molecular identifiers, the study reported. TCRdb re-called the 5' RACE reads through MiXCR, storing one row per CDR3 protein. The table lists tens of thousands of distinct CDR3 sequences, 10% of them singletons. Many counts were recorded for this clonotype. Its specificity is unknown. The origin of this receptor is an adult who was a healthcare worker with PCR-confirmed SARS-CoV-2 infection or an uninfected control (not recorded which). Sequencing was carried out using whole blood.

The CDR3 DNA follows: TGTGCCAGCAGTCGGGACGGCCACTACGAGCAGTACTTC. Amino acids: CASSRDGHYEQYF. V is TRBV7-9 and J is TRBJ2-7, with D perhaps TRBD1 or TRBD2 (5 bases each). Looked up from germline, CDR1 is SEHNR and CDR2 is FQNEAQ (reference sequence). The CDR3 is 13 residues long. V lost 6 bases and J lost 3, with 12 bases in between. Supplemented by reference TRBV7-9 and TRBJ2-7, the full variable domain reads DTGVSQNPRHKITKRGQNVTFRCDPISEHNRLYWYRQTLGQGPEFLTYFQNEAQLEKSRLLSDRFSAERPKGSFSTLEIQRTEQGDSAMYLCASSRDGHYEQYFGPGTRLTVT.